These 20 T cell receptor beta chains share one sample of origin, sequenced in a study of blood T cell repertoires in COVID-19. The table came from immunoSEQ multiplex PCR; TCRdb's copy has only in-frame clones and leaves some out. The sample holds roughly 500,000 clones, roughly nine tenths seen once. Sequenced sample: peripheral blood. The receptors stem from a man aged 18-30 years with COVID-19, enrolled during active disease.

The chain couples TRBV3-1 (or the pseudogene TRBV3-2) to TRBJ1-1, with D maybe TRBD1 (5 bases). The CDR3 extends over 14 amino acids. Germline loops: CDR1 LGHDT, CDR2 YNNKEL (reference sequence). V gave up 4 bases and J gave up 6 bases, with 15 bases separating them. The DNA of the CDR3 is TGTGCCAGCAGCCCCGGGACGTGGGGGGCTGAAGCTTTCTTT. Translating it yields CASSPGTWGAEAFF.

This sequence joins TRBV27 and TRBJ2-7, with TRBD1 matching 7 bases. The germline V gene has CDR1 MNHEY and CDR2 SMNVEV (reference sequence). Losses at the gene ends were 2 bases for V and 2 bases for J; bases not matched to a gene: 3. This CDR3 is built from 14 residues. The CDR3 spells CASSLGTVAYEQYF. CDR3 DNA sequence: TGTGCCAGCAGTTTAGGGACAGTGGCCTACGAGCAGTACTTC.

The chain joins TRBV10-2 to TRBJ2-1; no definite D call. The CDR3 covers 15 residues. Trimming removed 3 bases at V and 0 bases at J, with 9 bases between. Germline V gives CDR1 WSHSY, CDR2 SAAADI. The chain's CDR3 is CASSEFYSSYNEQFF. The CDR3 coding sequence is TGCGCCAGCAGTGAATTTTATAGCTCCTACAATGAGCAGTTCTTC.

The chain is built from TRBV11-2 and TRBJ1-1; D gene unclear. Per germline, CDR1 SGHAT and CDR2 FQNNGV. The V end was cut by 4 bases, the J end by 2 bases, with 11 bases between. The CDR3 totals 14 residues. CDR3 sequence: CASSYPRGNTEAFF. CDR3 nucleotide sequence: TGTGCCAGCAGCTACCCCAGAGGCAACACTGAAGCTTTCTTT. Based on the CDR3 plus reference TRBV11-2 and TRBJ1-1, the full variable domain is EAGVAQSPRYKIIEKRQSVAFWCNPISGHATLYWYQQILGQGPKLLIQFQNNGVVDDSQLPKDRFSAERLKGVDSTLKIQPAKLEDSAVYLCASSYPRGNTEAFFGQGTRLTVV.

The sample holds a few counts of this clone. The gene calls are TRBV3-1 (or the pseudogene TRBV3-2) and TRBJ2-1, with 8 bases aligning to TRBD2. The germline V gene encodes CDR1 LGHDT and CDR2 YNNKEL (reference sequence). The CDR3 covers 20 residues. V gave up 1 base and J gave up 8 bases; unmatched junction bases: 22. CDR3 nucleotide sequence: TGTGCCAGCAGCCAAGGGTCCCCCTTATTGGCGGGAGGTGATGGCCATGAGCAGTTCTTC. Protein product: CASSQGSPLLAGGDGHEQFF.

The rearrangement joins TRBV11-3 to TRBJ2-2; D ambiguous. The CDR3 contains 12 residues. Germline CDR1 is SGHNT and CDR2 is YENEEA. Trimming took off 3 bases at V and 8 bases at J, with 7 bases between the two ends. CDR3 sequence: CASSFPAGELFF. CDR3 sequence (DNA): TGTGCCAGCAGCTTCCCTGCGGGGGAGCTGTTTTTT.

The J gene is TRBJ2-3, the V gene TRBV9, with 7 bases aligning to TRBD2. V dropped 6 bases and J dropped 2; count of bases not matched to a gene: 3. Germline V gives CDR1 SGDLS, CDR2 YYNGEE. The CDR3 spans 13 residues. The CDR3 nucleotides are TGTGCCAGCACCGCGGGAGTCACAGATACGCAGTATTTT. Protein product: CASTAGVTDTQYF. Full variable domain (missing parts from reference TRBV9 and TRBJ2-3): DSGVTQTPKHLITATGQRVTLRCSPRSGDLSVYWYQQSLDQGLQFLIQYYNGEERAKGNILERFSAQQFPDLHSELNLSSLELGDSALYFCASTAGVTDTQYFGPGTRLTVL.

This chain connects TRBV3-1 (or the pseudogene TRBV3-2) to TRBJ1-1; the D gene is possibly TRBD1 (5 bases). In germline, CDR1 is LGHDT, CDR2 YNNKEL (reference sequence). This CDR3 comprises 14 residues. V was trimmed by 5 bases and J by 3 bases, leaving 13 bases between them. CDR3 bases: TGTGCCAGCAGCATGTACAGGAGTGACACTGAAGCTTTCTTT. Its translation is CASSMYRSDTEAFF.

The chain combines TRBV4-1 with TRBJ2-1, with a tentative D call TRBD2 (5 bases). The germline gives CDR1 MGHRA, CDR2 YSYEKL. CDR3 length equals 15 residues. V shed 0 bases and J shed 5 bases, with 11 bases lying between them. This CDR3 reads CASSQDRGPHNEQFF. The CDR3 DNA reads TGCGCCAGCAGCCAAGATCGAGGGCCCCACAATGAGCAGTTCTTC.

This chain joins TRBV4-2 and TRBJ2-3; 10 bases match TRBD2. This CDR3 is built from 16 residues. From germline, CDR1 is LGHNA and CDR2 YNFKEQ. V was clipped by 4 bases and J by 0 bases; unmatched bases: 4. The CDR3 sequence is CASSLTSGESTDTQYF. The CDR3 DNA reads TGTGCCAGCAGCCTCACTAGCGGGGAGAGCACAGATACGCAGTATTTT.

This chain connects TRBV5-4 to TRBJ2-3, with D possibly being TRBD1 (6 bases). Trimming removed 3 bases at V and 3 bases at J, with 8 bases between. The CDR3 extends over 13 amino acids. CDR1 SGHNT and CDR2 YYREEE come from the germline V gene (reference sequence). The DNA of the CDR3 is TGTGCCAGCAGCTCCCAGGGGACAGATACGCAGTATTTT. Encoded protein: CASSSQGTDTQYF.

This chain connects TRBV12-5 to TRBJ1-6, with D hard to call. Germline lookup yields CDR1 LGHNT and CDR2 FRNRAP. The CDR3 extends over 14 amino acids. The V gene lost 7 bases and the J gene lost 10 bases, with 17 bases spanning the gap. DNA of the CDR3: TGTGCTAGTGCACTCCGAAACGGCGGGTCACCCCTCCACTTT. It codes for CASALRNGGSPLHF. Full variable domain (remainder filled in from reference TRBV12-5 and TRBJ1-6): DARVTQTPRHKVTEMGQEVTMRCQPILGHNTVFWYRQTMMQGLELLAYFRNRAPLDDSGMPKDRFSAEMPDATLATLKIQPSEPRDSAVYFCASALRNGGSPLHFGNGTRLTVT.

V and J are TRBV3-1 (or the pseudogene TRBV3-2) and TRBJ2-1, with D possibly TRBD2 on 5 matching bases. The CDR3 has 12 amino acids. The V end lost 5 bases, the J end lost 6 bases, and 8 bases lay between the germline ends. Germline V CDR1 and CDR2: LGHDT, YNNKEL (reference sequence). For the CDR3, the DNA is TGTGCCAGCAGCGCCGCGGGCAATGAGCAGTTCTTC. Translated: CASSAAGNEQFF.

The chain couples TRBV25-1 to TRBJ2-7; D may be TRBD2 (5 bases). The CDR3 runs 14 residues. Germline V lookup: CDR1 MGHDK, CDR2 SYGVNS. The ends were cut back, 2 bases at V and 4 bases at J, with 12 bases in the middle. CDR3 protein: CASSEVAEGYEQYF. CDR3 sequence (DNA): TGTGCCAGCAGTGAAGTCGCCGAGGGTTACGAGCAGTACTTC.

The chain is built from TRBV7-2 and TRBJ2-1, with 12 positions matching TRBD2. After removal of 5 bases from V and 6 bases from J, the junction contained 14 bases not matched to a gene. Germline CDR1 and CDR2: SGHTA and FQGNSA. CDR3 length: 18 amino acids. The CDR3 region has the DNA TGTGCCAGCAGCCCTAGCGGGGGGGGTCTAGCGGGAGTCAATGAGCAGTTCTTC. Its translation: CASSPSGGGLAGVNEQFF.

The rearrangement joins TRBV7-9 to TRBJ1-2; D is unresolved. V was pared by 5 bases and J by 4 bases, with 14 bases between. The CDR3 consists of 14 residues. The germline V gene encodes CDR1 SEHNR and CDR2 FQNEAQ (reference sequence). CDR3 protein: CASSDGDSRYGYTF. CDR3 DNA sequence: TGTGCCAGCAGCGACGGAGACTCACGCTATGGCTACACCTTC.

The chain couples TRBV2 to TRBJ2-5, with D possibly being TRBD1 (6 bases). This CDR3 has 14 amino acids. V was cut by 6 bases and J by 0 bases, with 11 bases left in between. Germline-derived CDR1 and CDR2 are SNHLY and FYNNEI. The CDR3 DNA follows: TGTGCCAGCAGCCCAACAGGGAACCAAGAGACCCAGTACTTC. It specifies CASSPTGNQETQYF.

J is TRBJ2-3 and V is TRBV14, with D possibly matching TRBD2 (6 bases). Germline lookup yields CDR1 SGHDN and CDR2 FVKESK. This CDR3 has 14 residues. Between the trimmed V and J ends, which lost 4 bases and 4 bases, there was a span of 12 bases. CDR3 loop: CASSPTRGADTQYF. In DNA form, the CDR3 reads TGTGCCAGCAGCCCGACTAGGGGCGCAGATACGCAGTATTTT.

CDR3 nucleotides: TGTGCCAGCAGTGGCGGAGACAGGGGAGATACGCAGTATTTT. The encoded protein is CASSGGDRGDTQYF. The V gene is TRBV6-4, the J gene TRBJ2-3, with 8 positions matching TRBD1. Germline CDR1 and CDR2: MRHNA and SNTAGT. V shed 4 bases and J 5 bases; nucleotides not matched to a gene: 5. There are 14 residues in the CDR3.

The chain couples TRBV5-5 to TRBJ2-7; tentatively, D is TRBD1 (5 bases). This CDR3 contains 15 residues. V lost 6 bases to trimming and J lost 0 bases, with 16 bases between them. Germline V gene data show CDR1 as SGHKS and CDR2 as YYEKEE (reference sequence). The CDR3, as DNA: TGTGCCAGCAACGGAAGGGGCGCCCCCTCCTACGAGCAGTACTTC. It encodes CASNGRGAPSYEQYF.